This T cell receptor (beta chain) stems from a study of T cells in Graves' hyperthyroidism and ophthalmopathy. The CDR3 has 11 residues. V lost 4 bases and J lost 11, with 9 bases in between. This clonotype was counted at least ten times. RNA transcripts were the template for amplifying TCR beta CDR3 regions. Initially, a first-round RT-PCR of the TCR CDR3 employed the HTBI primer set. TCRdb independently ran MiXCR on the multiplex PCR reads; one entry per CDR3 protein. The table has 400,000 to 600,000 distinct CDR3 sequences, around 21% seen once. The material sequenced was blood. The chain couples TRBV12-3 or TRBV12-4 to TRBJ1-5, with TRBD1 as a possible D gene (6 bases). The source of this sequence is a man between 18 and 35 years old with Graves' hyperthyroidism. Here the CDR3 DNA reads TGTGCCAGCAGTTCGAGGGGGGCCCAGCATTTT. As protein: CASSSRGAQHF.